The clone carrying this T cell receptor beta chain is large. This sample includes further DNA sequences coding for the same CDR3. TCRdb's copy holds only in-frame clones and misses some; the assay was immunoSEQ multiplex PCR. The sample holds about 200,000 clones, about 90% seen once. This entry is derived from a study of T cell responses to AZD1222 COVID-19 vaccine. The CDR3 is 16 residues long. Germline CDR1 and CDR2: LGHNA and YNFKEQ. The V and J ends lost 0 bases and 5 bases, in that order; junction bases with no gene match: 5. Sequenced material: peripheral blood, taken on day 0 of AZD1222 vaccination. The chain uses TRBV4-2 and TRBJ2-7; 12 positions agree with TRBD1. The receptor's source is an adult in good health. The CDR3 loop reads CASSQDSGTGGNEQYF. The CDR3 DNA reads as TGTGCCAGCAGCCAAGACTCCGGGACAGGGGGCAACGAGCAGTACTTC.